What follows are 3 T cell receptor beta chains derived from one specimen sequenced in a study of T cell repertoires in Merkel cell carcinoma. TCRdb's table, derived via immunoSEQ multiplex PCR, lists solely in-frame clones and lacks some. The sample records roughly 14,000 clones, roughly 80% being singletons. Sequenced sample: tumor tissue. All receptors derive from an adult with Merkel cell carcinoma.

This rearrangement joins TRBV4-3 to TRBJ1-2; 8 bases align to TRBD1. The CDR3 loop spans 15 amino acids. Germline V CDR1 and CDR2: LGHNA, YSLEER. Germline trimming cut 4 bases from V and 5 bases from J; bases unmatched to any gene: 9. CDR3 in DNA: TGCGCCAGCAGCCCCCTAGGGACAGGAATTTATGGCTACACCTTC. It is translated as CASSPLGTGIYGYTF.

V gene TRBV6-5 combines with J gene TRBJ2-7, with D possibly matching TRBD2 (6 bases). The CDR3 covers 14 residues. Trimming removed 1 base at V and 3 bases at J, with 10 bases between. CDR1 and CDR2 (germline): MNHEY, SVGAGI. The CDR3 here is CASSYWAGNYEQYF. The CDR3 coding sequence is TGTGCCAGCAGTTACTGGGCGGGAAACTACGAGCAGTACTTC.

The gene calls are TRBV5-4 and TRBJ1-1; D call uncertain. The CDR3 has 14 residues. Trimming pared 0 bases from V and 0 bases from J, leaving 6 bases between. Germline loops: CDR1 SGHNT, CDR2 YYREEE (reference sequence). CDR3 DNA sequence: TGTGCCAGCAGCTTGGACAAAATGAACACTGAAGCTTTCTTT. As protein: CASSLDKMNTEAFF.